The 32 T cell receptor beta chains given below trace back to one sample, sequenced in a study of blood T cells in healthy people across ages. A second PCR, run for roughly 7 to 12 cycles, used a sample-barcoded 5' primer plus a J-beta primer mix. MiXCR, run by TCRdb on the 5' RACE reads, gives a single entry per CDR3 protein. The sample yields about 1.5 million distinct CDR3 sequences, less than 45% seen once. Material: blood. These receptor sequences come from a woman aged 18 to 35 in good health.

This clonotype turned up a few times. J is TRBJ1-1 and V is TRBV6-5, with TRBD1 matching over 8 bases. The trim removed 2 bases at V and 1 base at J, leaving 12 bases unmatched. In germline, CDR1 is MNHEY, CDR2 SVGAGI. The CDR3 is 18 residues long. CDR3: CASSYRRGRRLSNTEAFF. The CDR3 bases are TGTGCCAGCAGTTACCGCAGGGGGCGCAGATTATCGAACACTGAAGCTTTCTTT.

The chain couples TRBV28 to TRBJ1-5; possibly TRBD1 for D (6 bases). The germline CDR1 and CDR2 sequences are MDHEN and SYDVKM. V was trimmed by 7 bases and J by 2 bases, leaving 9 bases between them. The CDR3 runs 13 residues. CDR3 residues: CASKQGGNQPQHF. In DNA, the CDR3 is TGTGCCAGCAAACAGGGCGGCAATCAGCCCCAGCATTTT.

The chain recombines TRBV30 with TRBJ2-3; possibly TRBD2 for D (7 bases). CDR1 is GTSNPN, CDR2 SVGIG, per germline (reference sequence). The CDR3 covers 13 residues. Trimming stripped 5 bases from V and 2 bases from J, with 11 bases between. The CDR3 region is CAWSAGHTDTQYF. The DNA of the CDR3 is TGTGCCTGGTCAGCGGGACACACAGATACGCAGTATTTT.

This sequence joins TRBV3-1 and TRBJ2-1; 10 positions agree with TRBD2. Germline V gives CDR1 LGHDT, CDR2 YNNKEL (reference sequence). CDR3 length: 15 residues. The V and J ends lost 5 bases and 8 bases, in that order; junction bases with no gene match: 9. The CDR3 is CASSEAGGPVDEQFF. The CDR3, as DNA: TGTGCCAGCAGCGAAGCGGGAGGGCCGGTGGATGAGCAGTTCTTC.

This clonotype showed up just a few times. This rearrangement joins TRBV7-2 to TRBJ1-1; D is unresolved. CDR3 length equals 12 residues. The V end lost 5 bases, the J end lost 4 bases, and 8 bases lay between the germline ends. Germline lookup yields CDR1 SGHTA and CDR2 FQGNSA. CDR3 loop: CASSPGLTEAFF. CDR3 DNA: TGTGCCAGCAGCCCCGGACTCACTGAAGCTTTCTTT.

This rearrangement joins TRBV6-2 or TRBV6-3 to TRBJ2-5; D is unresolved. The CDR3 is 15 residues long. V was cut by 0 bases and J by 3 bases, with 11 bases left in between. Germline CDR1 and CDR2: MNHEY and SVGEGT. CDR3 DNA sequence: TGTGCCAGCAGTTACTCCTTCGGCCTAGAAGAGACCCAGTACTTC. Protein sequence: CASSYSFGLEETQYF.

This chain uses TRBV28 with TRBJ2-7; a possible D gene is TRBD1 (6 bases). CDR3 size: 17 residues. V lost 5 bases and J lost 1, with 21 bases in between. Per the germline V gene, CDR1 is MDHEN and CDR2 is SYDVKM. CDR3 sequence reads: CASSAGKCGQLSYEQYF. CDR3 DNA: TGTGCCAGCAGTGCAGGAAAATGCGGACAGTTATCCTACGAGCAGTACTTC. Looking up the rest from reference TRBV28 and TRBJ2-7 gives the full variable domain: DVKVTQSSRYLVKRTGEKVFLECVQDMDHENMFWYRQDPGLGLRLIYFSYDVKMKEKGDIPEGYSVSREKKERFSLILESASTNQTSMYLCASSAGKCGQLSYEQYFGPGTRLTVT.

This clonotype was recorded a few times. This chain connects TRBV6-5 to TRBJ2-3, with 7 bases matching TRBD1. J gave up 0 bases and V 0 bases, and 9 bases lay outside the gene matches. The CDR3 loop spans 18 amino acids. In germline, CDR1 is MNHEY, CDR2 SVGAGI. The CDR3 DNA reads TGTGCCAGCAGTTACTCCACAGGGGCGCCTACTAGCACAGATACGCAGTATTTT. Translation gives CASSYSTGAPTSTDTQYF.

This clonotype was detected a few times. The V and J genes are TRBV4-3 and TRBJ2-3, with TRBD2 matching over 10 bases. The V gene end was trimmed by 8 bases and the J gene end by 5 bases; junction bases not matched to a gene: 7. Germline V gives CDR1 LGHNA, CDR2 YSLEER. This CDR3 is built from 14 residues. The CDR3 DNA is TGCGCCAGCGGAGCGGGGGGGCCAATAGATACGCAGTATTTT. It codes for CASGAGGPIDTQYF.

The chain links TRBV29-1 to TRBJ1-1, with D uncertain. The CDR3 covers 11 residues. Per germline, CDR1 SQVTM and CDR2 ANQGSEA. V lost 4 bases and J 3 bases, leaving 6 bases between the germline ends. CDR3 bases: TGCAGCGTTGTAAGTGACACTGAAGCTTTCTTT. Protein sequence: CSVVSDTEAFF.

The gene calls are TRBV20-1 and TRBJ2-1, with TRBD1 matching over 11 bases. There are 14 residues in the CDR3. Germline assignment: CDR1 DFQATT and CDR2 SNEGSKA (reference sequence). Unmatched junction bases numbered 1, after V lost 3 bases and J lost 3 bases. The CDR3 loop reads CSARDRGRYNEQFF. The CDR3 region has the DNA TGCAGTGCTAGGGACAGGGGGCGCTACAATGAGCAGTTCTTC.

This clonotype was found once. V usage is TRBV20-1 and J usage is TRBJ2-4, with TRBD2 as a possible D gene (5 bases). The DNA end lines up better with TRBJ2-7; the J call may be wrong. Germline V gives CDR1 DFQATT, CDR2 SNEGSKA (reference sequence). The CDR3 loop spans 12 amino acids. The CDR3 nucleotides are TGCAGTGCAACAGCGGCTCCCTACGAGCAGTACTTC. It translates to CSATAAPYEQYF.

This rearrangement joins TRBV6-5 to TRBJ1-2, with D uncertain. The CDR3 has 14 amino acids. Per germline, CDR1 MNHEY and CDR2 SVGAGI. The germline V and J ends were trimmed by 5 bases and 1 base, with 11 bases remaining between them. CDR3 in amino acids: CASSRETNNYGYTF. The CDR3, as DNA: TGTGCCAGCAGTCGCGAAACAAATAACTATGGCTACACCTTC.

This clonotype showed up many times. This could be a read error, since a much larger clone is one nucleotide away. V and J are TRBV12-3 or TRBV12-4 and TRBJ2-3; D remains ambiguous. The CDR3 covers 15 residues. V was pared by 1 base and J by 6 bases, with 14 bases between. CDR3 sequence reads: CASSLGRAHPDTQYF. In nucleotides, the CDR3 is TGTGCCAGCAGTTTAGGTCGAGCGCATCCCGATACGCAGTATTTT.

This clonotype turned up a few times. The gene calls are TRBV3-1 and TRBJ2-4; no reliable D call. V lost 0 bases and J 8 bases, leaving 14 bases between the germline ends. This CDR3 has 15 residues. Germline-derived CDR1 and CDR2 are LGHDT and YNNKEL (reference sequence). The CDR3 nucleotides read TGTGCCAGCAGCCAAGAAAGTTTACGTCCTGACATTCAGTACTTC. It specifies CASSQESLRPDIQYF.

The genes are TRBV7-9 and TRBJ2-7; D is undetermined. CDR1 and CDR2 from the germline V gene are SEHNR and FQNEAQ (reference sequence). The V end lost 4 bases, the J end lost 3 bases, and 13 bases lay between the germline ends. The CDR3 runs to 14 residues. The CDR3 bases are TGTGCCAGCAGCTCCCTTCGAGGCGGCTACGAGCAGTACTTC. It yields the protein CASSSLRGGYEQYF.

The rearrangement joins TRBV11-2 to TRBJ2-6; 8 bases map to TRBD1. After removal of 6 bases from V and 0 bases from J, the junction contained 7 bases not matched to a gene. The CDR3 loop spans 17 amino acids. Germline V CDR1 and CDR2: SGHAT, FQNNGV. The CDR3 nucleotides are TGTGCCAGCAGTCATGACAGGGGAAGCTCTGGGGCCAACGTCCTGACTTTC. Protein: CASSHDRGSSGANVLTF.

The V gene is TRBV29-1, the J gene TRBJ1-1; perhaps TRBD1 as D (5 bases). Germline-derived CDR1 and CDR2 are SQVTM and ANQGSEA. The CDR3 covers 13 residues. V lost 6 bases and J lost 1, with 12 bases in between. The CDR3 region is CSVFVGGNTEAFF. CDR3 coding DNA: TGCAGCGTGTTCGTGGGGGGGAACACTGAAGCTTTCTTT.

This clonotype appeared a few times. The chain recombines TRBV7-2 with TRBJ2-3, with 9 positions matching TRBD2. CDR1 and CDR2 (germline): SGHTA, FQGNSA. The CDR3 loop spans 16 amino acids. J gave up 2 bases and V 5 bases, and 8 bases lay outside the gene matches. CDR3 coding DNA: TGTGCCAGCAGCCAATTAGCGGGAGCCCTCACAGATACGCAGTATTTT. The encoded protein is CASSQLAGALTDTQYF.

Only a few counts were recorded for this clonotype. The chain combines TRBV4-1 with TRBJ2-1; the match to TRBD2 covers 12 bases. Germline values: CDR1 MGHRA, CDR2 YSYEKL. The J segment lost 8 bases and the V segment lost 5 bases, leaving 4 bases of the junction unmatched. CDR3 length: 14 amino acids. CDR3 DNA: TGCGCCAGCAGCGCGAGGACTAGCGGGGATGAGCAGTTCTTC. This gives the protein CASSARTSGDEQFF.

The rearrangement joins TRBV4-3 to TRBJ2-1; 10 bases align to TRBD2. The CDR3 has 18 residues. The junction had 5 bases not matched to a gene; V was cut back by 0 bases and J by 0 bases. Germline V gene sequence: CDR1 LGHNA, CDR2 YSLEER. CDR3 sequence reads: CASSQDRTSGNSYNEQFF. The CDR3, as DNA: TGCGCCAGCAGCCAAGATCGAACTAGCGGGAACTCCTACAATGAGCAGTTCTTC.

This clonotype was seen more than once but under ten times. The chain employs TRBV10-3 and TRBJ2-7; unclear D gene. CDR3 length equals 12 residues. V gave up 3 bases and J gave up 4 bases, with 7 bases separating them. Germline V lookup: CDR1 ENHRY, CDR2 SYGVKD. The CDR3, as DNA: TGTGCCATCAGTGACTGGCAATACGAGCAGTACTTC. Translating it yields CAISDWQYEQYF.

This sequence joins TRBV12-3 or TRBV12-4 and TRBJ2-5; D unresolved. There are 15 residues in the CDR3. V lost 5 bases, J lost 1 base, and 14 bases lay in between. CDR3 DNA sequence: TGTGCCAGCAGTCAACCCAGAAGTTCCCAAGAGACCCAGTACTTC. It specifies CASSQPRSSQETQYF.

This clonotype has just a few counts. This rearrangement joins TRBV6-1 to TRBJ2-3, with TRBD2 identical over 7 bases. With 0 bases clipped from V and 0 bases from J, the junction kept 15 bases outside the gene matches. Germline assignment: CDR1 MNHNS and CDR2 SASEGT. The CDR3 consists of 20 residues. The CDR3 DNA reads TGTGCCAGCAGTGAAGCGCTTTGGGGCAAGCGGGGTCCTAGCACAGATACGCAGTATTTT. Amino acids: CASSEALWGKRGPSTDTQYF.

J is TRBJ2-1 and V is TRBV12-3 or TRBV12-4; 12 bases line up with TRBD2. The CDR3 spans 15 residues. J was trimmed by 6 bases and V by 5 bases; bases with no gene match: 5. Here the CDR3 reads CASSAGLAGTNEQFF. CDR3 coding DNA: TGTGCCAGCAGTGCCGGACTAGCGGGGACCAATGAGCAGTTCTTC.

This clonotype occurred a few times. This CDR3 reads CASSPDGVYGYTF. The CDR3 DNA reads as TGTGCCAGCAGCCCGGACGGAGTCTATGGCTACACCTTC. The V gene is TRBV7-2, the J gene TRBJ1-2; D remains ambiguous. The CDR3 runs 13 residues. Germline values: CDR1 SGHTA, CDR2 FQGNSA. V lost 5 bases, J lost 4 bases, and 11 bases lay in between.

The chain uses TRBV6-2 or TRBV6-3 and TRBJ2-2, with D perhaps matching TRBD1 (6 bases). The germline V gene encodes CDR1 MNHEY and CDR2 SVGEGT. The CDR3 is made up of 14 amino acids. Trimming pared 2 bases from V and 9 bases from J, leaving 13 bases between. CDR3 amino acids: CASSYGQGFRELFF. The CDR3 DNA sequence: TGTGCCAGCAGTTACGGCCAGGGGTTCCGGGAGCTGTTTTTT.

V is TRBV18 and J is TRBJ2-3, with 8 nucleotides matching TRBD1. The J segment lost 2 bases and the V segment lost 2 bases, leaving 6 bases of the junction unmatched. CDR3 length equals 16 residues. CDR1 and CDR2 from the germline V gene are KGHSH and LQKENI. The DNA of the CDR3 is TGTGCCAGCTCACCAACCACAGGGGGACCCACAGATACGCAGTATTTT. Amino acid sequence: CASSPTTGGPTDTQYF.

There are a few counts of this clonotype. This sequence joins TRBV6-1 and TRBJ2-7; D call uncertain. The CDR3 sequence is 11 residues long. Trimming pared 7 bases from V and 3 bases from J, leaving 7 bases between. Per the germline V gene, CDR1 is MNHNS and CDR2 is SASEGT. CDR3: CASIDIYEQYF. CDR3 nucleotides: TGTGCCAGCATAGACATCTACGAGCAGTACTTC.

The CDR3, as DNA: TGCGCCAGCAGCCAAGAGAGGTTGGCCACTGAAGCTTTCTTT. Translating gives CASSQERLATEAFF. The chain joins TRBV4-3 to TRBJ1-1; no firm D call. The CDR3 length is 14 residues. The V end lost 0 bases, the J end lost 4 bases, and 9 bases lay between the germline ends. CDR1 LGHNA and CDR2 YSLEER come from the germline V gene.

This clonotype was seen only a few times. The rearrangement links TRBV11-2 to TRBJ2-3, with 7 bases fitting TRBD1. Germline lookup yields CDR1 SGHAT and CDR2 FQNNGV. CDR3 length: 14 residues. V dropped 4 bases and J dropped 2; count of bases not matched to a gene: 3. The CDR3 DNA reads TGTGCCAGCAGCTCGGACAGGCTCACAGATACGCAGTATTTT. Encoded protein: CASSSDRLTDTQYF.

The chain employs TRBV3-1 and TRBJ2-3; the D gene is possibly TRBD2 (7 bases). CDR1 is LGHDT and CDR2 is YNNKEL in the germline V gene (reference sequence). The CDR3 is made up of 18 amino acids. V shed 2 bases and J shed 0 bases, with 18 bases lying between them. CDR3 coding DNA: TGTGCCAGCAGCCAAAGTGATGGGCGGGGGCGGAGCACAGATACGCAGTATTTT. Its protein is CASSQSDGRGRSTDTQYF.